The sample holds one count of the clone carrying this TCR beta chain. Its antigen is undetermined. This entry belongs to a study of T cell responses to AZD1222 COVID-19 vaccine. Study-wide results and limits: Targeting of unmutated variant regions was reportedly seen in nearly half of spike-specific TCRs. Sampled repertoires all dated from after the peak T cell response.

The CDR3 runs 15 residues. The germline V gene has CDR1 MNHNY and CDR2 SVGAGI (reference sequence). Trimming stripped 4 bases from V and 8 bases from J, with 15 bases between. TCRdb keeps only in-frame clones here, not all; method: immunoSEQ multiplex PCR. The table has approximately 80,000 clones, 75% to 90% seen once; the top ten hold about 12%. The TCR was taken from an adult who received the AZD1222 COVID-19 vaccine. The rearrangement uses TRBV6-6 and TRBJ2-6; D may match TRBD1 or TRBD2 (5 bases each). The sample was peripheral blood, taken 28 days after the second AZD1222 dose. The CDR3 spells CASSLRGVDSNVLTF. In nucleotides, the CDR3 is TGTGCCAGCAGTTTGAGGGGAGTGGATTCCAACGTCCTGACTTTC.